The 30 T cell receptor beta chains given below trace back to one sample, sequenced in a study of T cells in tuberculosis. The method was immunoSEQ multiplex PCR; TCRdb's version includes in-frame clones alone and lacks a portion of them. The sample records 50,000 to 65,000 clones, nearly 90% being singletons. Thawed, overnight-rested PBMC were stained with GMM-loaded CD1B tetramer, viability dye and anti-CD3, then sorted. The lipid loaded on the CD1B tetramers was C32 glucose monomycolate from Rhodococcus equi. Specimen: CD1b-GMM tetramer-negative cells sorted from PBMCs. All receptors derive from an adult woman with latent tuberculosis.

The V gene is TRBV7-2, the J gene TRBJ2-2; weak D call: TRBD2 (6 bases). The CDR3 is 14 amino acids. Per germline, CDR1 SGHTA and CDR2 FQGNSA. Trimming removed 5 bases from V and 7 bases from J, with 14 bases in between. CDR3 amino acids: CASSPSAGYGELFF. CDR3 nucleotides: TGTGCCAGCAGCCCCTCGGCGGGGTACGGGGAGCTGTTTTTT.

This clone was picked up one time. V usage is TRBV4-3 and J usage is TRBJ2-7; 9 bases line up with TRBD2. The J segment lost 1 base and the V segment lost 1 base, leaving 5 bases of the junction unmatched. Germline V gene sequence: CDR1 LGHNA, CDR2 YSLEER. The CDR3 has 16 residues. CDR3 sequence (DNA): TGCGCCAGCAGCCAAGTAGGTCTAGCGGGATCCTACGAGCAGTACTTC. This codes for CASSQVGLAGSYEQYF.

This sequence joins TRBV28 and TRBJ2-7; perhaps TRBD2 as D (5 bases). The CDR3 contains 15 residues. CDR1 and CDR2 (germline): MDHEN, SYDVKM. Trimming stripped 5 bases from V and 0 bases from J, with 14 bases between. In DNA form, the CDR3 reads TGTGCCAGCAGTGTTATAGCGCACAGCTCCTACGAGCAGTACTTC. Translation gives CASSVIAHSSYEQYF.

The V and J genes are TRBV5-6 and TRBJ1-3, with D uncertain. The CDR3 has 16 amino acids. V was pared by 1 base and J by 7 bases, with 18 bases between. CDR1 is SGHDT, CDR2 YYEEEE, per germline. The CDR3 DNA is TGTGCCAGCAGCTTGAACTCGCAAAACCCCCGGAACACCATATATTTT. This codes for CASSLNSQNPRNTIYF. Variable domain in full (rest from reference TRBV5-6 and TRBJ1-3): DAGVTQSPTHLIKTRGQQVTLRCSPKSGHDTVSWYQQALGQGPQFIFQYYEEEERQRGNFPDRFSGHQFPNYSSELNVNALLLGDSALYLCASSLNSQNPRNTIYFGEGSWLTVV.

The chain is built from TRBV2 and TRBJ2-1; D ambiguous. Trimming removed 1 base at V and 7 bases at J, with 5 bases between. The germline V gene has CDR1 SNHLY and CDR2 FYNNEI. The CDR3 sequence is 12 residues long. CDR3 in DNA: TGTGCCAGCAGTGAAGACCGGAATGAGCAGTTCTTC. Residues: CASSEDRNEQFF. Full variable domain (outside the CDR3, taken from reference TRBV2 and TRBJ2-1): EPEVTQTPSHQVTQMGQEVILRCVPISNHLYFYWYRQILGQKVEFLVSFYNNEISEKSEIFDDQFSVERPDGSNFTLKIRSTKLEDSAMYFCASSEDRNEQFFGPGTRLTVL.

The rearrangement uses TRBV7-9 and TRBJ1-1, with 7 bases matching TRBD1. The germline V gene has CDR1 SEHNR and CDR2 FQNEAQ (reference sequence). The CDR3 contains 14 residues. The V segment lost 4 bases and the J segment 5 bases; nucleotides outside the gene matches: 7. Here the CDR3 DNA reads TGTGCCAGCAGCTCACGTGACAGGGCAACTGAAGCTTTCTTT. Translating gives CASSSRDRATEAFF.

The V and J genes are TRBV5-1 and TRBJ2-7; TRBD2 agrees at 8 bases. Trimming took 4 bases from V and 6 from J; bases not matched to a gene: 6. Germline CDR1 and CDR2: SGHRS and YFSETQ. CDR3 size: 13 residues. As DNA, the CDR3 is TGCGCCAGCAGCCCGACTAGCGCAGGCGAGCAGTACTTC. This codes for CASSPTSAGEQYF.

V and J are TRBV6-6 and TRBJ2-3, with no clear D. Germline V gene data show CDR1 as MNHNY and CDR2 as SVGAGI (reference sequence). V lost 4 bases to trimming and J lost 4 bases, with 6 bases between them. The CDR3 has 12 amino acids. This CDR3 reads CASSSEADTQYF. The DNA for the CDR3 is TGTGCCAGCAGTTCCGAGGCAGATACGCAGTATTTT.

The chain combines TRBV27 with TRBJ2-7; TRBD1 matches 7 bases. The germline V gene encodes CDR1 MNHEY and CDR2 SMNVEV (reference sequence). V was pared by 5 bases and J by 3 bases, with 4 bases of the junction left unmatched. The CDR3 totals 13 residues. The DNA for the CDR3 is TGTGCCAGCAGTCCGGGACAGAACTACGAGCAGTACTTC. Translated: CASSPGQNYEQYF.

In DNA form, the CDR3 reads TGTGCCAGTAGTAACGGGTATATCAGGGATGGCTACACCTTC. This translates into CASSNGYIRDGYTF. The chain carries TRBV19 and TRBJ1-2, with a tentative D call TRBD1 (5 bases). The germline V and J ends were trimmed by 4 bases and 6 bases, with 15 bases remaining between them. Germline CDR1 LNHDA, CDR2 SQIVND (reference sequence). This CDR3 has 14 amino acids.

CDR3 protein: CASSVAGGQYETQYF. CDR3 nucleotide sequence: TGTGCCAGCAGTGTAGCGGGAGGGCAATATGAGACCCAGTACTTC. The chain has TRBV6-1 and TRBJ2-5; 11 bases align to TRBD2. The germline gives CDR1 MNHNS, CDR2 SASEGT. The CDR3 is 15 residues long. With 4 bases clipped from V and 5 bases from J, the junction kept 6 bases outside the gene matches.

The chain couples TRBV7-8 to TRBJ1-5, with D possibly matching TRBD1 (5 bases). There are 16 residues in the CDR3. V was cut by 1 base and J by 1 base, with 11 bases left in between. Germline loops: CDR1 SGHVS, CDR2 FQNEAQ. The CDR3 region has the DNA TGTGCCAGCAGCTTAGAGGGGCAGACAAGCAATCAGCCCCAGCATTTT. This gives the protein CASSLEGQTSNQPQHF.

The chain is built from TRBV19 and TRBJ1-2; TRBD1 aligns across 7 bases. Germline lookup yields CDR1 LNHDA and CDR2 SQIVND (reference sequence). V was pared by 7 bases and J by 2 bases, with 10 bases of the junction left unmatched. This CDR3 is 15 amino acids long. CDR3 coding DNA: TGTGCCAGTACCGAGAGGACAGGCCTCAACTATGGCTACACCTTC. Residues: CASTERTGLNYGYTF.

The chain uses TRBV7-8 and TRBJ1-5, with a tentative D call TRBD1 (5 bases). Germline-derived CDR1 and CDR2 are SGHVS and FQNEAQ. Trimming removed 1 base at V and 4 bases at J, with 20 bases between. The CDR3 covers 18 residues. CDR3 coding DNA: TGTGCCAGCAGCTTAGGACAGTTCCCCAACTCTAAAAATCAGCCCCAGCATTTT. Residues: CASSLGQFPNSKNQPQHF.

The J gene is TRBJ2-7, the V gene TRBV27, with a possible D match to TRBD2 (5 bases). The length of the CDR3 is 16 residues. CDR1 and CDR2 (germline): MNHEY, SMNVEV (reference sequence). Between the trimmed V and J ends, which lost 5 bases and 2 bases, there was a span of 19 bases. The DNA of the CDR3 is TGTGCCAGCAGTCCTAGCATTCTGACCGACACCTACGAGCAGTACTTC. Its protein product is CASSPSILTDTYEQYF.

This clone was detected a few times. The chain is built from TRBV2 and TRBJ2-5; TRBD1 aligns across 9 bases. Germline loops: CDR1 SNHLY, CDR2 FYNNEI. The CDR3 sequence is 16 residues long. Trimming took 6 bases from V and 5 from J; bases not matched to a gene: 13. CDR3: CASSHQADRGWETQYF. The DNA of the CDR3 is TGTGCCAGCAGCCACCAGGCCGACAGGGGGTGGGAGACCCAGTACTTC.

V gene TRBV10-1 combines with J gene TRBJ2-2; 8 bases match TRBD2. From germline, CDR1 is WNHNN and CDR2 SYGVQD (reference sequence). V was pared by 2 bases and J by 3 bases, with 11 bases of the junction left unmatched. The CDR3 is 18 amino acids. In DNA, the CDR3 is TGCGCCAGCAGTGAGCCGATAGCGGGAAGAGGAGACACCGGGGAGCTGTTTTTT. Protein sequence: CASSEPIAGRGDTGELFF.

The chain is built from TRBV6-1 and TRBJ2-3, with 9 bases aligning to TRBD2. The CDR3 has 16 amino acids. CDR1 is MNHNS and CDR2 is SASEGT in the germline V gene. With V trimmed by 2 bases and J by 2 bases, 5 bases remained unmatched. The CDR3 loop reads CASSELAGGITDTQYF. For the CDR3, the DNA is TGTGCCAGCAGTGAACTGGCGGGAGGGATCACAGATACGCAGTATTTT.

The gene calls are TRBV12-5 and TRBJ1-2; D call uncertain. The germline V gene has CDR1 LGHNT and CDR2 FRNRAP. The CDR3 covers 15 residues. The V and J ends lost 1 base and 5 bases respectively, with 14 bases between them. This chain's CDR3 is CASGLAIGKQYGYTF. CDR3 bases: TGTGCTAGTGGTTTGGCCATTGGTAAGCAATATGGCTACACCTTC.

The chain couples TRBV5-8 to TRBJ2-3, with no clear D. The ends were cut back, 3 bases at V and 2 bases at J, with 10 bases in the middle. The CDR3 spans 14 residues. Germline CDR1 reads SGHTS; CDR2 reads YDEGEE. CDR3 in amino acids: CASSWAGPTDTQYF. The CDR3 coding sequence is TGTGCCAGCAGCTGGGCTGGGCCCACAGATACGCAGTATTTT.

This chain connects TRBV19 to TRBJ1-5, with D possibly matching TRBD1 (5 bases). V lost 3 bases and J 0 bases, leaving 12 bases between the germline ends. The CDR3 contains 16 residues. The germline CDR1 and CDR2 sequences are LNHDA and SQIVND (reference sequence). CDR3 nucleotides: TGTGCCAGTAGTATGGGGGGACTTTATAGCAATCAGCCCCAGCATTTT. Its translation: CASSMGGLYSNQPQHF.

The V call is TRBV7-2, the J call TRBJ1-1; weak D call: TRBD1 (6 bases). The germline V and J ends were trimmed by 3 bases and 1 base, with 9 bases remaining between them. There are 14 residues in the CDR3. Germline V CDR1 and CDR2: SGHTA, FQGNSA. CDR3 in DNA: TGTGCCAGCAGCTTGGGACATGCGAACACTGAAGCTTTCTTT. It is translated as CASSLGHANTEAFF.

The rearrangement links TRBV11-2 to TRBJ1-5; D gene ambiguous. Trimming removed 1 base at V and 3 bases at J, with 4 bases between. Germline values: CDR1 SGHAT, CDR2 FQNNGV. CDR3 size: 13 residues. The CDR3 sequence is CASSLGVNQPQHF. CDR3 DNA sequence: TGTGCCAGCAGCTTAGGAGTCAATCAGCCCCAGCATTTT.

The chain combines TRBV10-3 with TRBJ2-2, with 7 bases that match TRBD2. Germline values: CDR1 ENHRY, CDR2 SYGVKD. CDR3 length equals 15 residues. The J segment lost 6 bases and the V segment lost 3 bases, leaving 7 bases of the junction unmatched. The CDR3, as DNA: TGTGCCATCAGTGATACGGCGGGGGTAGCCGGGGAGCTGTTTTTT. Translation gives CAISDTAGVAGELFF.

The J gene is TRBJ2-1, the V gene TRBV7-6, with D perhaps TRBD1 (5 bases). The germline V gene encodes CDR1 SGHVS and CDR2 FNYEAQ. Trimming removed 5 bases at V and 0 bases at J, with 11 bases between. The length of the CDR3 is 15 residues. CDR3 sequence: CASSAGSVSYNEQFF. The CDR3 nucleotides are TGTGCCAGCAGCGCAGGGTCAGTCTCCTACAATGAGCAGTTCTTC.

The CDR3, as DNA: TGTGCCAGTAGTATGCAGGGTGGCGAGACCCAGTACTTC. Residues: CASSMQGGETQYF. The chain couples TRBV19 to TRBJ2-5; D is perhaps TRBD1 (5 bases). The CDR3 has 13 residues. V lost 3 bases and J lost 5, with 10 bases in between. Germline V lookup: CDR1 LNHDA, CDR2 SQIVND (reference sequence). The whole variable domain, remainder taken from reference TRBV19 and TRBJ2-5, is DGGITQSPKYLFRKEGQNVTLSCEQNLNHDAMYWYRQDPGQGLRLIYYSQIVNDFQKGDIAEGYSVSREKKESFPLTVTSAQKNPTAFYLCASSMQGGETQYFGPGTRLLVL.

V and J are TRBV25-1 and TRBJ1-2; D is unclear. The CDR3 spans 12 residues. Germline CDR1 reads MGHDK; CDR2 reads SYGVNS. V was trimmed by 1 base and J by 11 bases, leaving 11 bases between them. CDR3 region: CASSESSIGYTF. The CDR3, as DNA: TGTGCCAGCAGTGAATCCTCAATCGGGTACACCTTC.

The chain uses TRBV6-1 and TRBJ1-2; the match to TRBD1 covers 11 bases. The V gene's germline CDR1 is MNHNS and CDR2 SASEGT. J was trimmed by 5 bases and V by 6 bases; bases with no gene match: 8. The CDR3 is made up of 15 amino acids. CDR3 sequence (DNA): TGTGCCAGCAGCCGACCAGGACAGGGGGCGTATGGCTACACCTTC. Encoded protein: CASSRPGQGAYGYTF.

The chain combines TRBV28 with TRBJ2-1, with D possibly TRBD1 on 6 matching bases. This CDR3 region has 13 residues. Trimming pared 6 bases from V and 6 bases from J, leaving 12 bases between. The germline gives CDR1 MDHEN, CDR2 SYDVKM. CDR3 in amino acids: CASSTYRVNEQFF. The CDR3 coding sequence is TGTGCCAGCAGCACATACAGGGTCAATGAGCAGTTCTTC. Using reference TRBV28 and TRBJ2-1 for the parts outside the CDR3, the full variable domain is DVKVTQSSRYLVKRTGEKVFLECVQDMDHENMFWYRQDPGLGLRLIYFSYDVKMKEKGDIPEGYSVSREKKERFSLILESASTNQTSMYLCASSTYRVNEQFFGPGTRLTVL.

The J gene is TRBJ1-2, the V gene TRBV12-5; 9 nucleotides align to TRBD1. Trimming cost V 4 bases and J 4 bases; bases outside gene matches: 7. The CDR3 length is 15 residues. Germline V gene sequence: CDR1 LGHNT, CDR2 FRNRAP. The CDR3 coding sequence is TGTGCTAGTGGTTCGGGACAGGGCCGCCCCTATGGCTACACCTTC. Amino acid sequence: CASGSGQGRPYGYTF.